This T cell receptor beta chain appears in the sequencing data of a study of T-cell reconstitution after alpha-beta-depleted transplantation in children. This CDR3 comprises 17 residues. Looked up from germline, CDR1 is SGHAT and CDR2 is FQNNGV. The V gene lost 0 bases and the J gene lost 8 bases, with 19 bases spanning the gap. A TCRbeta library incorporating unique molecular identifiers was prepared. One entry per CDR3 protein, called by TCRdb with MiXCR from the PCR reads. The sample comprises roughly 500,000 distinct CDR3 sequences, over 9.5% of which are singletons, and around 2.2% rests with the top ten. Findings and caveats of the study: The study traced high day-60 TCRbeta diversity in some patients to surviving recipient T cells and thymic progenitors. Newly made T cells mostly supplied T-cell counts and diversity one year after transplant. Several hundred graft clones that had expanded were reportedly the source of alpha-beta T cells about two months after transplant.

This clonotype has ten or more counts. What it binds is unknown. The sequence derives from a child aged 2-15 years with inherited bone marrow failure, due to receive a stem cell transplant. This chain links TRBV11-2 with TRBJ1-4; no firm D call. Here the sequenced sample was PBMCs, taken before TCRalphabeta/CD19-depleted stem cell transplant. CDR3 protein: CASSLDVFRHLGEKLFF. Here the CDR3 DNA reads TGTGCCAGCAGCTTAGATGTCTTTAGGCATCTCGGGGAAAAACTGTTTTTT.